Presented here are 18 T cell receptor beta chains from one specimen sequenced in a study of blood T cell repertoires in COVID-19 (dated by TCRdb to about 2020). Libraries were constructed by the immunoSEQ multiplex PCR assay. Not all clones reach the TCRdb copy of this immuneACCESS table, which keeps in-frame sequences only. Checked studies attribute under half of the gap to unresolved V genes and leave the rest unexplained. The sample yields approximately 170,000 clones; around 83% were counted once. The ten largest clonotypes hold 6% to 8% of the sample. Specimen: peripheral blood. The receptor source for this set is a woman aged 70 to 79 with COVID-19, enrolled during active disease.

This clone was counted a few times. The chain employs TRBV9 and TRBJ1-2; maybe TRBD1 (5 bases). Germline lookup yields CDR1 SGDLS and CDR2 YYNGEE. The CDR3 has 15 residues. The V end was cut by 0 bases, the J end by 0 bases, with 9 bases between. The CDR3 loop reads CASSVGQLANYGYTF. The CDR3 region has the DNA TGTGCCAGCAGCGTAGGACAGTTAGCTAACTATGGCTACACCTTC.

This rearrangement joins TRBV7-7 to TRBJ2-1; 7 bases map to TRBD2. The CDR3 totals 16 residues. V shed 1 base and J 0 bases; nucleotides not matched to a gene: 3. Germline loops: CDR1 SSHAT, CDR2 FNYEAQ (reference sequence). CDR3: CASSLGRTSSYNEQFF. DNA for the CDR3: TGTGCCAGCAGCTTAGGTCGGACTAGCTCCTACAATGAGCAGTTCTTC. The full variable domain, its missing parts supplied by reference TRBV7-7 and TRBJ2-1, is GAGVSQSPRYKVTKRGQDVTLRCDPISSHATLYWYQQALGQGPEFLTYFNYEAQPDKSGLPSDRFSAERPEGSISTLTIQRTEQRDSAMYRCASSLGRTSSYNEQFFGPGTRLTVL.

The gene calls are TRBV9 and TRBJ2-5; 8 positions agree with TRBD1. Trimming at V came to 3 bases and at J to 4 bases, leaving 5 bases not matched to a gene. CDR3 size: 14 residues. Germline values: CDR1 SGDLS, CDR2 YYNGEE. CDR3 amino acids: CASSGTGSGETQYF. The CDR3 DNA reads TGTGCCAGCAGCGGGACAGGGTCTGGAGAGACCCAGTACTTC. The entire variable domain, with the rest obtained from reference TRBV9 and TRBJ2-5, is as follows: DSGVTQTPKHLITATGQRVTLRCSPRSGDLSVYWYQQSLDQGLQFLIQYYNGEERAKGNILERFSAQQFPDLHSELNLSSLELGDSALYFCASSGTGSGETQYFGPGTRLLVL.

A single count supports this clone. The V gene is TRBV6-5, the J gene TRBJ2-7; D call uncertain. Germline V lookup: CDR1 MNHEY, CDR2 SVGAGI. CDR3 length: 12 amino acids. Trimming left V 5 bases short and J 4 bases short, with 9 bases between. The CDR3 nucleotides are TGTGCCAGCAGTCATTACAGTTACGAGCAGTACTTC. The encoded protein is CASSHYSYEQYF.

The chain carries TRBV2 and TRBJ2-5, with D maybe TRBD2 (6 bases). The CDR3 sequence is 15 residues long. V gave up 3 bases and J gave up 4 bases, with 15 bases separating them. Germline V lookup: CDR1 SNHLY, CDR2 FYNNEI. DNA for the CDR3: TGTGCCAGCAGTGAGGATTCGGGAGCGAGAGAGACCCAGTACTTC. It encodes CASSEDSGARETQYF. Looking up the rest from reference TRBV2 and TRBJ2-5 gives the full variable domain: EPEVTQTPSHQVTQMGQEVILRCVPISNHLYFYWYRQILGQKVEFLVSFYNNEISEKSEIFDDQFSVERPDGSNFTLKIRSTKLEDSAMYFCASSEDSGARETQYFGPGTRLLVL.

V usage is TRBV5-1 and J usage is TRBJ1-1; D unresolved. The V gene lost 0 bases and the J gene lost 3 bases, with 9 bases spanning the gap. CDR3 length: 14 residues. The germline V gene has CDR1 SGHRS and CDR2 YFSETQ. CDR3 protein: CASSLVFGDTEAFF. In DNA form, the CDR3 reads TGCGCCAGCAGCTTGGTTTTCGGGGACACTGAAGCTTTCTTT.

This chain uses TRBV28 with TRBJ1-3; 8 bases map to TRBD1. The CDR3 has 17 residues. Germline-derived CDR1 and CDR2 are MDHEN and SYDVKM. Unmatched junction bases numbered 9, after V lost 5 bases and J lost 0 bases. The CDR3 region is CASSLLTGASSGNTIYF. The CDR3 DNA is TGTGCCAGCAGTCTTCTGACAGGGGCGAGCTCTGGAAACACCATATATTTT. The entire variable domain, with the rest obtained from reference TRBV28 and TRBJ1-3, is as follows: DVKVTQSSRYLVKRTGEKVFLECVQDMDHENMFWYRQDPGLGLRLIYFSYDVKMKEKGDIPEGYSVSREKKERFSLILESASTNQTSMYLCASSLLTGASSGNTIYFGEGSWLTVV.

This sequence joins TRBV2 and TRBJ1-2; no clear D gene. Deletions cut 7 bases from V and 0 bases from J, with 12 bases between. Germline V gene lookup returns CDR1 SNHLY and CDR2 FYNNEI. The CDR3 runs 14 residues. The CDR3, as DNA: TGTGCCAGCAAGTCTGTAACATCTAACTATGGCTACACCTTC. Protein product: CASKSVTSNYGYTF.

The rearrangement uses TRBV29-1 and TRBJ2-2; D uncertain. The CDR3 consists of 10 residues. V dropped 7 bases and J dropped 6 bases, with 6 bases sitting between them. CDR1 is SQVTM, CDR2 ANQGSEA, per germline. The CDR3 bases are TGCAGCGCCAGATCCGGGGAGCTGTTTTTT. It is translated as CSARSGELFF.

In nucleotides, the CDR3 is TGTGCCAGCAGCCCCGGACTAGCGGGGAGCAATGAGCAGTTCTTC. This translates into CASSPGLAGSNEQFF. This chain uses TRBV28 with TRBJ2-1; 12 positions match TRBD2. Germline trimming cut 6 bases from V and 6 bases from J; bases unmatched to any gene: 6. The germline CDR1 and CDR2 sequences are MDHEN and SYDVKM. The CDR3 is 15 residues long.

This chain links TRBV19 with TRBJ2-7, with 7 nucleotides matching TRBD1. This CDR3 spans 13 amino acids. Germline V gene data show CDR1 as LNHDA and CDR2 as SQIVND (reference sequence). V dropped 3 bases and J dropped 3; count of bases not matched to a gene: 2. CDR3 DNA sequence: TGTGCCAGTAGTATCAACAGGGGCTACGAGCAGTACTTC. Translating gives CASSINRGYEQYF.

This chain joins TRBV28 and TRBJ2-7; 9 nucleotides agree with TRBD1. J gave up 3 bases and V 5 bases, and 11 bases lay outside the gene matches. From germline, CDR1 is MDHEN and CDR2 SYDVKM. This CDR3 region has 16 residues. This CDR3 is CASSRHTGGLGYEQYF. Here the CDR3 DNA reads TGTGCCAGCAGTCGCCACACAGGGGGCCTGGGCTACGAGCAGTACTTC.

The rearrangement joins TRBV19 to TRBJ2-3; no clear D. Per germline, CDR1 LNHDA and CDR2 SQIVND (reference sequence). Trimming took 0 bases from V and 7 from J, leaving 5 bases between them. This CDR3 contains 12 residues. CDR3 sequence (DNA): TGTGCCAGTAGTATAGATTCGTATACGCAGTATTTT. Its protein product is CASSIDSYTQYF.

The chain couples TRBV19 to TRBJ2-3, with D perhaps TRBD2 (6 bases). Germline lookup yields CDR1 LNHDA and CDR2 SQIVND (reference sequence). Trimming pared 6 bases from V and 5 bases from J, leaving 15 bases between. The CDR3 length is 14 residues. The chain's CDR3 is CASRSSAREDTQYF. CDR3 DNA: TGTGCCAGTAGGTCTAGCGCCCGGGAAGATACGCAGTATTTT.

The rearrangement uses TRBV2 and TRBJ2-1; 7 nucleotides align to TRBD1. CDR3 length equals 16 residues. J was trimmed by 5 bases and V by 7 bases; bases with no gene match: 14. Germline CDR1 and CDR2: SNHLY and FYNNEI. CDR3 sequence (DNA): TGTGCCAGCACCCTCCGGGTAGGGGGCCCCCACAATGAGCAGTTCTTC. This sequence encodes CASTLRVGGPHNEQFF.

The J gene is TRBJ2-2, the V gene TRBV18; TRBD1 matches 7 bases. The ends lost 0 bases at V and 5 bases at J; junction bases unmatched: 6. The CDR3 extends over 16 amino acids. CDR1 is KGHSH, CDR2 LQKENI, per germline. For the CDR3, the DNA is TGTGCCAGCTCACCACCAGGGGGCGCGTTTACCGGGGAGCTGTTTTTT. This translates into CASSPPGGAFTGELFF.

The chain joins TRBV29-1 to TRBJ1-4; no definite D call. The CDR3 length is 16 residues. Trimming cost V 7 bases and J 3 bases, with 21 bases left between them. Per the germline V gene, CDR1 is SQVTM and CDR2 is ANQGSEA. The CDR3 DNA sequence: TGCAGCGCAGCTCGGGGTTCCATCAGAGCTAATGAAAAACTGTTTTTT. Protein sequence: CSAARGSIRANEKLFF.

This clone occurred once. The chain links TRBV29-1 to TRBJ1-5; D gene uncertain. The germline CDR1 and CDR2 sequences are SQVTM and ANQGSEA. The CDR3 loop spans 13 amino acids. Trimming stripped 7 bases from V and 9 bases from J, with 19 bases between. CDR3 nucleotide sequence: TGCAGCGCCCGGACGGACTTTATGGGGCCCCAGCATTTT. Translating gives CSARTDFMGPQHF.